The clone carrying this TCR beta chain appeared a few times. Its antigen is undetermined. The germline V gene has CDR1 SGHTA and CDR2 FQGNSA. With 5 bases removed from V and 1 base from J, the gap between germline ends came to 5 bases. The CDR3 sequence is 12 residues long. A single record per CDR3 protein comes from TCRdb applying MiXCR to the 5' RACE reads. The sample includes roughly 350,000 distinct CDR3 sequences, roughly an eighth seen only once; the top ten take about 24%. The data derive from a study of T-cell memory formation after mild COVID-19. Across the study: Largely donor-specific TCR clusters were found.

Study outcomes and limitations: In second-wave clones peaking day 37, SARS-CoV-2 specificity remained unconfirmed. Clones that contracted clustered mainly in CM and EM if CD4+ and in EMRA if CD8+.

This rearrangement joins TRBV7-2 to TRBJ2-5, with D uncertain. This sequence was found in a man aged 18 to 30 who had mild COVID-19 (a few samples of this study predate the infection). Cell type and time point are not known. The sequenced sample consisted of PBMCs or a T cell subset sorted from them (not recorded which). For the CDR3, the DNA is TGTGCCAGCAGCCCCCTCCAAGAGACCCAGTACTTC. Translated, it gives CASSPLQETQYF.